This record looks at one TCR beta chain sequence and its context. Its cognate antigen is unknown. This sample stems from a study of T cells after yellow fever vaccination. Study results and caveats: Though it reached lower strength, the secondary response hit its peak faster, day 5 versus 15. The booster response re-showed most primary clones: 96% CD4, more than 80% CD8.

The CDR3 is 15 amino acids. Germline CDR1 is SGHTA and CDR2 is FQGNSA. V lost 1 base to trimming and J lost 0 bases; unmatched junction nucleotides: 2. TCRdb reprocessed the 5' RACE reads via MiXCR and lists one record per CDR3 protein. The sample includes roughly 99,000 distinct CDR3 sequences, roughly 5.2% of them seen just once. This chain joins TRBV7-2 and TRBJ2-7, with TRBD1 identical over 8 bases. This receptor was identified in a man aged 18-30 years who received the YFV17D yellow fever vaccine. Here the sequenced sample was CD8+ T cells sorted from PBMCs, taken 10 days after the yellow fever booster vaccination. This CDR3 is CASSLGDRYSYEQYF. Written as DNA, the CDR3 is TGTGCCAGCAGCTTAGGGGACAGGTACTCCTACGAGCAGTACTTC.